Described below is a single T cell receptor (beta chain) sequence and its context. Its antigen is not identified. A multiplex PCR was run with 60 Vbeta primers and 13 Jbeta primers. Clones were read by immunoSEQ multiplex PCR, and TCRdb kept only the in-frame ones, dropping some. The sample holds some 66,000 clones, roughly 73% seen once. This specimen belongs to a study of cytomegalovirus exposure and HLA in healthy donors. Study-level results: V- and J-gene trimming in TCR beta was tied to a missense DCLRE1C variant by an analysis performed later.

The CDR3 sequence is 15 residues long. Trimming removed 3 bases from V and 4 bases from J, with 13 bases in between. Germline lookup yields CDR1 SGHTS and CDR2 YDEGEE. This clonotype originated in a man aged 40-49 years in good health and CMV-seronegative. The sequencing sample was made of PBMCs. The rearrangement joins TRBV5-8 to TRBJ1-4; possibly TRBD1 for D (5 bases). The CDR3: CASSSMTALNEKLFF. The CDR3 bases are TGTGCCAGCAGCTCAATGACAGCGCTTAATGAAAAACTGTTTTTT.